One and the same sample provided the 13 T cell receptor beta chains below, sequenced in a study of shared clonotypes between healthy human individuals (dated by TCRdb to the early 2020s). The library was generated by the immunoSEQ multiplex PCR assay. As stored in TCRdb, this immuneACCESS dataset retains in-frame rearrangements with V and J assigned. A fraction of the clones does not appear; measured against another copy, unresolved V genes explain less than half of the discrepancy, and the remainder lacks a known reason. The sample data list about 300,000 clones, and around 74% of these were observed just once. The ten largest account for under 13% of the sample. Sequencing was performed on memory CD4+ T cells sorted from blood. In the paper's terms, the cell subset or site label means: CD45RA-negative fraction. These receptors were obtained from a man aged 25-45 years in good health.

The rearrangement links TRBV6-1 to TRBJ2-1; D unresolved. There are 14 residues in the CDR3. V lost 5 bases to trimming and J lost 0 bases, with 8 bases between them. Germline V gives CDR1 MNHNS, CDR2 SASEGT. CDR3 sequence: CASSLDSSYNEQFF. CDR3 bases: TGTGCCAGCAGTTTAGATAGCTCCTACAATGAGCAGTTCTTC.

This clone was observed a few times. CDR3 protein: CASSVLRAGARTEAFF. The CDR3 coding sequence is TGTGCCAGCAGTGTATTGAGGGCAGGGGCTAGGACTGAAGCTTTCTTT. The chain links TRBV6-1 to TRBJ1-1; perhaps TRBD1 as D (6 bases). The V and J ends lost 4 bases and 5 bases respectively, with 20 bases between them. CDR3 length: 16 residues. CDR1 is MNHNS, CDR2 SASEGT, per germline.

The rearrangement uses TRBV2 and TRBJ1-1, with TRBD1 as a possible D gene (6 bases). The CDR3 runs to 15 residues. V lost 8 bases to trimming and J lost 2 bases, with 18 bases between them. Per germline, CDR1 SNHLY and CDR2 FYNNEI. In DNA, the CDR3 is TGTGCCAGCCGAAGGGGGGCTGGGGAAAACACTGAAGCTTTCTTT. The encoded protein is CASRRGAGENTEAFF.

This clone was observed a handful of times. The rearrangement joins TRBV19 to TRBJ2-5; 7 nucleotides match TRBD1. With 6 bases clipped from V and 4 bases from J, the junction kept 8 bases outside the gene matches. CDR1 and CDR2 (germline): LNHDA, SQIVND (reference sequence). The CDR3 runs 14 residues. The CDR3 here is CASSPTGRRETQYF. The CDR3 DNA follows: TGTGCCAGTAGCCCGACAGGGCGTAGAGAGACCCAGTACTTC.

The genes are TRBV15 and TRBJ2-3; no definite D call. Trimming took off 1 base at V and 6 bases at J, with 17 bases between the two ends. CDR3 length: 16 amino acids. The germline gives CDR1 LNHNV, CDR2 YYDKDF (reference sequence). The CDR3 here is CATSRVARHGVDTQYF. CDR3 sequence (DNA): TGTGCCACCAGCAGAGTCGCCCGTCACGGCGTGGATACGCAGTATTTT.

The chain joins TRBV29-1 to TRBJ2-1, with D hard to call. V was cut by 8 bases and J by 4 bases, with 15 bases left in between. The CDR3 has 13 residues. CDR1 is SQVTM and CDR2 is ANQGSEA in the germline V gene. The CDR3 DNA reads TGCAGCATCAAGACATTGGGTTACAATGAGCAGTTCTTC. Its protein is CSIKTLGYNEQFF.

CDR3 protein: CASRDPGQGTGELFF. The CDR3 DNA sequence: TGCGCCAGCAGGGACCCGGGACAGGGGACCGGGGAGCTGTTTTTT. This chain joins TRBV5-1 and TRBJ2-2, with TRBD1 matching 10 bases. Germline CDR1 reads SGHRS; CDR2 reads YFSETQ. The trim removed 5 bases at V and 5 bases at J, leaving 6 bases unmatched. The CDR3 sequence is 15 residues long.

This clone has more than one count but fewer than ten. The chain employs TRBV28 and TRBJ2-3, with 7 bases aligning to TRBD2. Germline V lookup: CDR1 MDHEN, CDR2 SYDVKM. This CDR3 has 17 residues. V was clipped by 6 bases and J by 2 bases; unmatched bases: 14. CDR3 nucleotide sequence: TGTGCCAGCAGCCTCCCCCTACTAGCGTCTAACACAGATACGCAGTATTTT. Its protein is CASSLPLLASNTDTQYF. Full variable domain (remainder filled in from reference TRBV28 and TRBJ2-3): DVKVTQSSRYLVKRTGEKVFLECVQDMDHENMFWYRQDPGLGLRLIYFSYDVKMKEKGDIPEGYSVSREKKERFSLILESASTNQTSMYLCASSLPLLASNTDTQYFGPGTRLTVL.

This rearrangement joins TRBV6-6 to TRBJ2-7; TRBD1 might be the D (6 bases). The CDR3 runs 13 residues. From germline, CDR1 is MNHNY and CDR2 SVGAGI (reference sequence). Trimming cost V 8 bases and J 1 base, with 12 bases left between them. The DNA for the CDR3 is TGTGCCAGCGCGAGGCAGGGGTCCTACGAGCAGTACTTC. Translating gives CASARQGSYEQYF.

On this clone: Other DNA sequences in this specimen translate into the identical CDR3. The chain uses TRBV5-1 and TRBJ2-3; D perhaps matches TRBD1 (5 bases). Trimming shortened V by 1 base and J by 0 bases, and 9 bases separated the two germline ends. The germline V gene has CDR1 SGHRS and CDR2 YFSETQ. The CDR3 length is 15 residues. CDR3 protein: CASSLSGPSTDTQYF. The CDR3 coding sequence is TGCGCCAGCAGCTTGTCAGGGCCGAGCACAGATACGCAGTATTTT.

This clone has more than one count but fewer than ten. This rearrangement joins TRBV19 to TRBJ2-7; D ambiguous. There are 14 residues in the CDR3. Germline V gene lookup returns CDR1 LNHDA and CDR2 SQIVND (reference sequence). V shed 6 bases and J shed 0 bases, with 12 bases lying between them. CDR3: CASRDAQYSYEQYF. The CDR3 nucleotides read TGTGCCAGTAGGGATGCACAGTACTCCTACGAGCAGTACTTC.

The V gene is TRBV11-3, the J gene TRBJ2-3; 10 positions agree with TRBD1. This CDR3 contains 16 residues. V gave up 5 bases and J gave up 6 bases; unmatched junction bases: 11. In germline, CDR1 is SGHNT, CDR2 YENEEA. CDR3 residues: CASSPGSGTGEDTQYF. As DNA, the CDR3 is TGTGCCAGCAGCCCTGGCAGCGGGACAGGGGAGGATACGCAGTATTTT.

This clone was observed a few times. This sequence joins TRBV11-3 and TRBJ2-7; perhaps TRBD2 as D (5 bases). The ends were cut back, 2 bases at V and 6 bases at J, with 20 bases in the middle. This CDR3 is 16 amino acids long. CDR1 and CDR2 from the germline V gene are SGHNT and YENEEA. The CDR3 spells CASSLSSDGTRREQYF. The DNA for the CDR3 is TGTGCCAGCAGCTTAAGTTCGGACGGCACTAGGCGCGAGCAGTACTTC.